This T cell receptor beta chain was retrieved from a study of beta chain features in type 1 diabetes. Study-level points and caveats: HLA effects on TCRB rearrangement stayed unresolved here.

Sort purity for all populations was recorded as exceeding 98%. Investigators reverse transcribed all isolated RNA, so they sequenced expressed TCRB transcripts. Method: immunoSEQ multiplex PCR; TCRdb's copy keeps in-frame clones and lacks some. The sample shows 200,000 to 250,000 clones, 9.6% of them seen only once. The CDR3 sequence is 13 residues long. Germline CDR1 and CDR2: KGHSH and LQKENI. The J segment lost 11 bases and the V segment lost 4 bases, leaving 10 bases of the junction unmatched. On this clone: Its specificity is not known.

The clonotype was recovered from a woman aged 18-29 years in good health. What was sequenced was naive CD4+ T cells from blood. The chain links TRBV18 to TRBJ1-1; 7 bases map to TRBD1. As DNA, the CDR3 is TGTGCCAGCTCACTAGAGACAGGGTCTACGGCTTTCTTT. It encodes CASSLETGSTAFF.